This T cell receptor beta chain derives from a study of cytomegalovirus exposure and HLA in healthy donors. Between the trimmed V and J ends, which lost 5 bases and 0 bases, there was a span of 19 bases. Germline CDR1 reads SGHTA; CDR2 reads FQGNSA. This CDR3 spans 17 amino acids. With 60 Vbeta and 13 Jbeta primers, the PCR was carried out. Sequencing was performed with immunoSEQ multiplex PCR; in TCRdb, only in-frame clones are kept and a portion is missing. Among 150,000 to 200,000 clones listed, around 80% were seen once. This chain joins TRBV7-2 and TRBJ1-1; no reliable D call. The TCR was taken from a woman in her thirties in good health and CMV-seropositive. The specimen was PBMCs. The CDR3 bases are TGTGCCAGCAGCGTTCTACGGTCCCCTTCGGTGAACACTGAAGCTTTCTTT. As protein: CASSVLRSPSVNTEAFF.